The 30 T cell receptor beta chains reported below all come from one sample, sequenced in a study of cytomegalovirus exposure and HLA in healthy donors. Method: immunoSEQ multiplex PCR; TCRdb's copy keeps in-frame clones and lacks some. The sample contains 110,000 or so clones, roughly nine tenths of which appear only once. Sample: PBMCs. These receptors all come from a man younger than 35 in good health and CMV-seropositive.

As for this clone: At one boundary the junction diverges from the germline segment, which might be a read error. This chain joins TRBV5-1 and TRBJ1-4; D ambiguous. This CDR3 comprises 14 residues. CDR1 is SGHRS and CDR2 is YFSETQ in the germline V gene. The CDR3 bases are TGCGCCAGCAGCTCACAGAACGTATATGAAGAACTGTTTTTT. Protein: CASSSQNVYEELFF.

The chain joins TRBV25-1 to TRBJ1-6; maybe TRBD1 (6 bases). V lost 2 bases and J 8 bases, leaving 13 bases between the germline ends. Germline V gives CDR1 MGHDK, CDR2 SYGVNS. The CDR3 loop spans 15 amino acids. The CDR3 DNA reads TGTGCCAGCAGTGAAATGGACAGCAACTATTCACCCCTCCACTTT. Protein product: CASSEMDSNYSPLHF.

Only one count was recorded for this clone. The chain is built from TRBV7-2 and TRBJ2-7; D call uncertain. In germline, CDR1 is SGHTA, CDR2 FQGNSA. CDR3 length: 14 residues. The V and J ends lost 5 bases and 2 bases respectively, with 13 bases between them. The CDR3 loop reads CASSISYQAYEQYF. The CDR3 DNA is TGTGCCAGCAGCATCAGCTATCAGGCCTACGAGCAGTACTTC.

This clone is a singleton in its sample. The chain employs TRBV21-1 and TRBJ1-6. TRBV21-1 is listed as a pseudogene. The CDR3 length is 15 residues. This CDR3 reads CASSKGAGYNSPLHF. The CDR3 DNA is TGTGCCAGCAGCAAAGGAGCGGGGTATAATTCACCCCTCCACTTT.

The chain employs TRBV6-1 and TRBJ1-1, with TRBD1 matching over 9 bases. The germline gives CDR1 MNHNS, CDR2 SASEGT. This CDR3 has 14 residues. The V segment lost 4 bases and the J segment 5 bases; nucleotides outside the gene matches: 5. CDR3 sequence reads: CASSVTGGRTEAFF. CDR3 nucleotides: TGTGCCAGCAGTGTTACAGGGGGCAGGACTGAAGCTTTCTTT.

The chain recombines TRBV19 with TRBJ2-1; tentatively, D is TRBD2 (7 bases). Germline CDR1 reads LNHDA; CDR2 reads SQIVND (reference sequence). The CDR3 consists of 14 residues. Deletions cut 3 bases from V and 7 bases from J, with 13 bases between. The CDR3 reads CASSIGGARNEQFF. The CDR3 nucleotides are TGTGCCAGTAGTATTGGGGGGGCGAGAAATGAGCAGTTCTTC.

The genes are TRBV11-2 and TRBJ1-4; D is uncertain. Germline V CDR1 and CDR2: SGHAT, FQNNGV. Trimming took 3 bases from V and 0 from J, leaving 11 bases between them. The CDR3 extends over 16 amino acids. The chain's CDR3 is CASSFLNRATNEKLFF. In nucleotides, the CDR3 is TGTGCCAGCAGCTTCCTAAATAGAGCAACTAATGAAAAACTGTTTTTT.

In DNA form, the CDR3 reads TGTGCCAGCAGTGGCTCGCGGGGGTCCCCTTCATGGGAGCAGTTCTTC. As protein: CASSGSRGSPSWEQFF. This chain connects TRBV6-1 to TRBJ2-1; 7 bases match TRBD2. Germline V gene data show CDR1 as MNHNS and CDR2 as SASEGT. V lost 4 bases, J lost 10 bases, and 16 bases stayed unmatched. The length of the CDR3 is 16 residues.

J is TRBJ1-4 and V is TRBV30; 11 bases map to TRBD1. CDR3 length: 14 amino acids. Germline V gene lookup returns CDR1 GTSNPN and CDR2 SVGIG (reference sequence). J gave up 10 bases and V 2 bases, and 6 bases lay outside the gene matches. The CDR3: CAWSSLGQGAKLFF. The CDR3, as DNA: TGTGCCTGGAGTAGTTTAGGACAGGGGGCAAAACTGTTTTTT.

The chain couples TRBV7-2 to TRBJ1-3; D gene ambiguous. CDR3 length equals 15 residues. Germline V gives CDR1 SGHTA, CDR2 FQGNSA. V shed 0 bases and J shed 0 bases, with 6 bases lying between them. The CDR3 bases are TGTGCCAGCAGCTTAGCGGCCCGCTCTGGAAACACCATATATTTT. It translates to CASSLAARSGNTIYF.

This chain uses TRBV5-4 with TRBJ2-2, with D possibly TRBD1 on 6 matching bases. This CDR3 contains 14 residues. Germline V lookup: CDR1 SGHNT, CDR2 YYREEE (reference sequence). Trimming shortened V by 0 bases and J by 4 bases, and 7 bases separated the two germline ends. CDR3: CASSLVGGTGELFF. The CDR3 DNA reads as TGTGCCAGCAGCTTGGTAGGGGGCACCGGGGAGCTGTTTTTT.

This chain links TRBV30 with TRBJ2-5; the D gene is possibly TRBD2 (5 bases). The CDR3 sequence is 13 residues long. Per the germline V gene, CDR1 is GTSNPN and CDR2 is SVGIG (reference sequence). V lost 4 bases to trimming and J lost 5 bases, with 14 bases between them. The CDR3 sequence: CAWTEGRGETQYF. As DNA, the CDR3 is TGTGCCTGGACCGAAGGGCGCGGGGAGACCCAGTACTTC.

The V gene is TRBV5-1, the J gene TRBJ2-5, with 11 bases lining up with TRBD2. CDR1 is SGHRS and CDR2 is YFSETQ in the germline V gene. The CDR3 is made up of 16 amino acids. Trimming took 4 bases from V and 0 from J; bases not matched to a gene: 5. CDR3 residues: CASSRELAGDQETQYF. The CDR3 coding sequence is TGCGCCAGCAGCCGCGAACTAGCGGGGGACCAAGAGACCCAGTACTTC.

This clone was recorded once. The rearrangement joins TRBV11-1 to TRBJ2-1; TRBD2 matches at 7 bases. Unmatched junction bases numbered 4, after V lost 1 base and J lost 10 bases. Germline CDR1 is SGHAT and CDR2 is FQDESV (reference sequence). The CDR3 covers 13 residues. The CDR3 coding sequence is TGTGCCAGCAGCTTAGGAGGTAGCGGGGAGCAGTTCTTC. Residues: CASSLGGSGEQFF.

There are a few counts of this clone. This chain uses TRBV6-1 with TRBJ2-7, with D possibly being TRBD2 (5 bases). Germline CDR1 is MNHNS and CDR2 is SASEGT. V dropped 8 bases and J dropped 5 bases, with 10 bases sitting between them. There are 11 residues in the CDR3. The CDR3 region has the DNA TGTGCCAGCTCAGTGGAGGACGAGCAGTACTTC. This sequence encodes CASSVEDEQYF.

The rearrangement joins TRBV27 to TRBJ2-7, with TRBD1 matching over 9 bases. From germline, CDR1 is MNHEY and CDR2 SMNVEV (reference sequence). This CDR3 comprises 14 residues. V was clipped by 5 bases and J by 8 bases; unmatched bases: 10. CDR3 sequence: CASSLQGQGFQQYF. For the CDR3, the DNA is TGTGCCAGCAGTCTCCAGGGACAGGGTTTCCAGCAGTACTTC.

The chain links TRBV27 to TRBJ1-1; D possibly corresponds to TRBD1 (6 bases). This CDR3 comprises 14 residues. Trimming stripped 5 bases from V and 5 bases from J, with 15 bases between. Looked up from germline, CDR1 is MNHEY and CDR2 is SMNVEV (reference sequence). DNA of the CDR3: TGTGCCAGCAGTCTCCAAACAGGGATGACTGAAGCTTTCTTT. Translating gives CASSLQTGMTEAFF.

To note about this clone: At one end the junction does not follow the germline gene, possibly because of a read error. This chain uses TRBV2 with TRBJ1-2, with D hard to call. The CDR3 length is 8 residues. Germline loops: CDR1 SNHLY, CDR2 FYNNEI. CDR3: CASYAVIF. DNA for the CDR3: TGTGCCAGCTACGCGGTTATCTTC.

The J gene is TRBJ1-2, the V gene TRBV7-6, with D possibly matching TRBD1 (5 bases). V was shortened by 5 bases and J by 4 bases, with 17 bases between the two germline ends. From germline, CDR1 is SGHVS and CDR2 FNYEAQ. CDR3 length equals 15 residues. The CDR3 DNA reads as TGTGCCAGCAGCCCACTAAGCGGGGGAATCTATGGCTACACCTTC. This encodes CASSPLSGGIYGYTF.

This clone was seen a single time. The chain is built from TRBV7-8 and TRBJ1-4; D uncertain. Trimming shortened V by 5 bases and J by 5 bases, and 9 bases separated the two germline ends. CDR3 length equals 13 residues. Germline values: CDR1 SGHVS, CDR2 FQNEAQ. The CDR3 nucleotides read TGTGCCAGCAGCCCCGCGGTCAATGAAAAACTGTTTTTT. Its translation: CASSPAVNEKLFF.

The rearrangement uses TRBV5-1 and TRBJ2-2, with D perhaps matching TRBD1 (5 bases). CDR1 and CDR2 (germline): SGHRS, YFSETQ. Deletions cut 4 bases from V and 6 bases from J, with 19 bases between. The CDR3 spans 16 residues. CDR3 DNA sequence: TGCGCCAGCAGCCAATCCTTCAGGGATGGGGCCGGGGAGCTGTTTTTT. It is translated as CASSQSFRDGAGELFF.

The CDR3 DNA sequence: TGTGCCACCCGGGACAGGGATCAGCAGTTCTTC. Translating gives CATRDRDQQFF. The chain couples TRBV28 to TRBJ2-1; 9 bases fit TRBD1. The junction had 6 bases not matched to a gene; V was cut back by 10 bases and J by 11 bases. Germline loops: CDR1 MDHEN, CDR2 SYDVKM. This CDR3 has 11 amino acids.

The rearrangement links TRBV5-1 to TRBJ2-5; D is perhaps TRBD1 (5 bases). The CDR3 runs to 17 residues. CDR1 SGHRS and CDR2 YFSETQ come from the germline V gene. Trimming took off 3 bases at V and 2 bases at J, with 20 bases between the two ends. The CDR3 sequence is CASSSKLGQGVQETQYF. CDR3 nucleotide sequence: TGCGCCAGCAGCTCCAAATTGGGCCAGGGCGTTCAAGAGACCCAGTACTTC. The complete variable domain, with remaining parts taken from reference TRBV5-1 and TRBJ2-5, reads KAGVTQTPRYLIKTRGQQVTLSCSPISGHRSVSWYQQTPGQGLQFLFEYFSETQRNKGNFPGRFSGRQFSNSRSEMNVSTLELGDSALYLCASSSKLGQGVQETQYFGPGTRLLVL.

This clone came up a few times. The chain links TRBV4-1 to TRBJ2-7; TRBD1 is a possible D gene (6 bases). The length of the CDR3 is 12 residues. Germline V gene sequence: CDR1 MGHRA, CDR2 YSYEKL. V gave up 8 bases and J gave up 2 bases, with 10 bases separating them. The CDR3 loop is CASQGLTYEQYF. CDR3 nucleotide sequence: TGCGCCAGCCAGGGGTTAACCTACGAGCAGTACTTC.

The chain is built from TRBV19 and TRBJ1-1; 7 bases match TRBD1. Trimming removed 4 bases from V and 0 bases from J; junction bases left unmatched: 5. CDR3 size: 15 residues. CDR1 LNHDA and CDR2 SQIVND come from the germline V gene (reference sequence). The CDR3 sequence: CASSKAGGMNTEAFF. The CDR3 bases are TGTGCCAGTAGTAAGGCAGGGGGGATGAACACTGAAGCTTTCTTT. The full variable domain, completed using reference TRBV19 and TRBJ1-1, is DGGITQSPKYLFRKEGQNVTLSCEQNLNHDAMYWYRQDPGQGLRLIYYSQIVNDFQKGDIAEGYSVSREKKESFPLTVTSAQKNPTAFYLCASSKAGGMNTEAFFGQGTRLTVV.

The CDR3 region is CSGGTYNEQFF. In DNA form, the CDR3 reads TGCAGTGGGGGGACTTACAATGAGCAGTTCTTC. The chain uses TRBV20-1 and TRBJ2-1; possibly TRBD2 for D (6 bases). V dropped 7 bases and J dropped 4 bases, with 8 bases sitting between them. Germline V gives CDR1 DFQATT, CDR2 SNEGSKA (reference sequence). This CDR3 is 11 amino acids long.

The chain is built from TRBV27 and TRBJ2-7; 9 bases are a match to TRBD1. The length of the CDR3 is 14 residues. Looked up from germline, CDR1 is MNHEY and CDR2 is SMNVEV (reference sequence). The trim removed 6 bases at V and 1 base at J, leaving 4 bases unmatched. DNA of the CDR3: TGTGCCAGCAGGGGGGGGACAGGGTCCTACGAGCAGTACTTC. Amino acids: CASRGGTGSYEQYF.

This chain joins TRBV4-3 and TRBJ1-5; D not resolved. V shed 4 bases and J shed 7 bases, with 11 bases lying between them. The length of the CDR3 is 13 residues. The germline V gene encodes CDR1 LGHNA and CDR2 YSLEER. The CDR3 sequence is CASSLQLGQPQHF. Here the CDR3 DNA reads TGCGCCAGCAGCCTGCAGCTAGGCCAGCCCCAGCATTTT.

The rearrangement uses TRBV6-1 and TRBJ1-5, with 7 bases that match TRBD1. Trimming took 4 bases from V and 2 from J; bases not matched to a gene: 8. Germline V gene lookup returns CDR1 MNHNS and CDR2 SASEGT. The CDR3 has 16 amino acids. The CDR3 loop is CASSARTGAGNQPQHF. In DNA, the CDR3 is TGTGCCAGCAGTGCCCGGACAGGAGCTGGCAATCAGCCCCAGCATTTT.

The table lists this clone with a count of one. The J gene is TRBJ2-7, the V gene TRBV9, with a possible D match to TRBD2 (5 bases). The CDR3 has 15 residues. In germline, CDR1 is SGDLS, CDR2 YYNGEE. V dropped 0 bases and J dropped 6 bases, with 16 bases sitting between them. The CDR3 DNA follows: TGTGCCAGCAGCGTAGAATCGGGGTTTGGTAGCGAGCAGTACTTC. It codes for CASSVESGFGSEQYF.